This T cell receptor (beta chain) was observed in a study of blood T cell repertoires in COVID-19. The data were produced by immunoSEQ multiplex PCR, yet TCRdb's version contains in-frame clones alone and is incomplete. The sample records 150,000 to 200,000 clones, around four fifths being singletons. This CDR3 has 15 residues. CDR1 MNHEY and CDR2 SVGAGI come from the germline V gene. J lost 5 bases, V lost 5 bases, and 7 bases had no gene match. The V and J genes are TRBV6-5 and TRBJ1-5; 9 nucleotides align to TRBD1. This sequence was found in a woman aged 55-75 years who had recovered from COVID-19. Sequenced input: PBMCs or T cells enriched from blood (not recorded which). CDR3 nucleotides: TGTGCCAGCAGTCCTTGGGACAGGGTCGATCAGCCCCAGCATTTT. It yields the protein CASSPWDRVDQPQHF.